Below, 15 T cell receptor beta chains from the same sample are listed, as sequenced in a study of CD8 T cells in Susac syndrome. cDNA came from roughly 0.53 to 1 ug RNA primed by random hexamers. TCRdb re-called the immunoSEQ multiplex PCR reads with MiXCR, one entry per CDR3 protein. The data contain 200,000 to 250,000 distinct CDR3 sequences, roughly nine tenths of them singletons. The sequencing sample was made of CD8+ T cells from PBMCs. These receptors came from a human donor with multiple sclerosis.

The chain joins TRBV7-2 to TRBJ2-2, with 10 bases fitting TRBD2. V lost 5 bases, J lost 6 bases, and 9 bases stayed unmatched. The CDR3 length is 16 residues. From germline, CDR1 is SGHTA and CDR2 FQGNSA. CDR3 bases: TGTGCCAGCAGCATTCCCCCTAGCGGGAGCTCCGGGGAGCTGTTTTTT. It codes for CASSIPPSGSSGELFF.

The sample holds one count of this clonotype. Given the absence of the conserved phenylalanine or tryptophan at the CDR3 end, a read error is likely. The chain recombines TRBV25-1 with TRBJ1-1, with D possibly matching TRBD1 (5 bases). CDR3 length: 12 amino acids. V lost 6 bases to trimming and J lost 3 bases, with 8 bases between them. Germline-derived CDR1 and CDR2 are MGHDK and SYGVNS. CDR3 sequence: CASSTGYTEAFL. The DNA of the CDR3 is TGTGCCAGCAGCACAGGCTACACTGAAGCTTTCCTT.

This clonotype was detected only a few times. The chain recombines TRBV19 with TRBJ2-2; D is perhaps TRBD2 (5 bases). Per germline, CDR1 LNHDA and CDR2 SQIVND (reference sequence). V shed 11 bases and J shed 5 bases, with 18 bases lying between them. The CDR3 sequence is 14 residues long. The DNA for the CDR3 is TGTGCCGTAAGAGGTAGCGACACTACCGGGGAGCTGTTTTTT. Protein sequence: CAVRGSDTTGELFF.

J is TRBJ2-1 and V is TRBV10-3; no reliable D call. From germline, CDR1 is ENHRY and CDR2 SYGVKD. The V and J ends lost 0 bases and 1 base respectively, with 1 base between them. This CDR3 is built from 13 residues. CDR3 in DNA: TGTGCCATCAGTGAGTCATCCTACAATGAGCAGTTCTTC. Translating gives CAISESSYNEQFF.

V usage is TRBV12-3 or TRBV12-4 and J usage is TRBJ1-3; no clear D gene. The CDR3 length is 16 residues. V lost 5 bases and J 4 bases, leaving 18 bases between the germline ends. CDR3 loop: CASSPPFMASGNTIYF. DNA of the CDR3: TGTGCCAGCAGTCCCCCTTTTATGGCCTCAGGAAACACCATATATTTT.

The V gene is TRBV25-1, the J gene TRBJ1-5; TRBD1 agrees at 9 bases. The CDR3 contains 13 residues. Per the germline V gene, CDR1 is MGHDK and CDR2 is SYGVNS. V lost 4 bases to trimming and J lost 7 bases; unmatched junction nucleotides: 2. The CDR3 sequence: CASSGGQGQPQHF. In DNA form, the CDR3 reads TGTGCCAGCAGTGGGGGACAGGGACAGCCCCAGCATTTT.

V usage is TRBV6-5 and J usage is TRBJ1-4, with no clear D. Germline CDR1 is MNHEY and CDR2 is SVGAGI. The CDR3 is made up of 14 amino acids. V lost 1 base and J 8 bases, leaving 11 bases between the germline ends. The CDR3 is CASSYFPGPEKLFF. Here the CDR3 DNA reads TGTGCCAGCAGTTACTTCCCCGGGCCAGAAAAACTGTTTTTT.

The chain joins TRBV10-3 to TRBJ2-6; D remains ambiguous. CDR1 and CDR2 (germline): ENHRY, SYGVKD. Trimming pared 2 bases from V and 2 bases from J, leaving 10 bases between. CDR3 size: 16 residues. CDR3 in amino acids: CAISENPPPGANVLTF. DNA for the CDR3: TGTGCCATCAGTGAGAACCCTCCCCCTGGGGCCAACGTCCTGACTTTC.

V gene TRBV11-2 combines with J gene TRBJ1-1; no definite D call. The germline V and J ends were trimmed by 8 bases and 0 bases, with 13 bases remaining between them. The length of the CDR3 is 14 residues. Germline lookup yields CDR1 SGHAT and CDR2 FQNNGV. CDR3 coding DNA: TGTGCCAGCGCCCGGATGAACATGAACACTGAAGCTTTCTTT. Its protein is CASARMNMNTEAFF.

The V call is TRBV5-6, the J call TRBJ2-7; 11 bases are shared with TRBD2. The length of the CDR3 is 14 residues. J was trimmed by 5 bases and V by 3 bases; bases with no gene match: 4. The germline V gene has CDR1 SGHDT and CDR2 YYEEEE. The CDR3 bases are TGTGCCAGCAGCTCGTCGGGACTAGCGGACGAGCAGTACTTC. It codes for CASSSSGLADEQYF. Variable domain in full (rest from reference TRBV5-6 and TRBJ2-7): DAGVTQSPTHLIKTRGQQVTLRCSPKSGHDTVSWYQQALGQGPQFIFQYYEEEERQRGNFPDRFSGHQFPNYSSELNVNALLLGDSALYLCASSSSGLADEQYFGPGTRLTVT.

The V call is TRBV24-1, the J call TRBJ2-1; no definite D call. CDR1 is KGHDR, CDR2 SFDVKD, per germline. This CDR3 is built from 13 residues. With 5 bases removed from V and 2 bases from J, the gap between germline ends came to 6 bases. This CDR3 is CATSAPPYNEQFF. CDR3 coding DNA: TGTGCCACCAGTGCCCCCCCCTACAATGAGCAGTTCTTC.

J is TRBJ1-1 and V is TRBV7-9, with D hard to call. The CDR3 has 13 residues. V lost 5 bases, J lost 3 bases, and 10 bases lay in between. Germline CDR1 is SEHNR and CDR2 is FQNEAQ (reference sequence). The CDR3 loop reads CASSSGVYTEAFF. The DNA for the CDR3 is TGTGCCAGCAGCAGCGGGGTATACACTGAAGCTTTCTTT.

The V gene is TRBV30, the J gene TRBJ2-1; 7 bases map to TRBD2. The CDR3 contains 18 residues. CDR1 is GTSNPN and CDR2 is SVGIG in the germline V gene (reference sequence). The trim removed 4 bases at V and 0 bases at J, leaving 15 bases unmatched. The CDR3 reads CAWTPPGGGASSYNEQFF. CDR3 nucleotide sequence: TGTGCCTGGACCCCCCCGGGAGGCGGGGCGAGCTCCTACAATGAGCAGTTCTTC.

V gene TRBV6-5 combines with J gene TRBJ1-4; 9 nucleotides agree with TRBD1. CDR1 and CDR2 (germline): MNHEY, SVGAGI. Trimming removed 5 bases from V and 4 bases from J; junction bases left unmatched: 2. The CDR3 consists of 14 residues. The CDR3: CASSKTGGNEKLFF. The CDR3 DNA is TGTGCCAGCAGTAAGACAGGGGGTAATGAAAAACTGTTTTTT.

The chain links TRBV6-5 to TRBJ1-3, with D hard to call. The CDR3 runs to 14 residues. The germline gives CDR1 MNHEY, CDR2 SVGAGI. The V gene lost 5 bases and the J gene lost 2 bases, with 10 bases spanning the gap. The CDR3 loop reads CASSKDGAGNTIYF. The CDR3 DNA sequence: TGTGCCAGCAGTAAGGACGGCGCTGGAAACACCATATATTTT.